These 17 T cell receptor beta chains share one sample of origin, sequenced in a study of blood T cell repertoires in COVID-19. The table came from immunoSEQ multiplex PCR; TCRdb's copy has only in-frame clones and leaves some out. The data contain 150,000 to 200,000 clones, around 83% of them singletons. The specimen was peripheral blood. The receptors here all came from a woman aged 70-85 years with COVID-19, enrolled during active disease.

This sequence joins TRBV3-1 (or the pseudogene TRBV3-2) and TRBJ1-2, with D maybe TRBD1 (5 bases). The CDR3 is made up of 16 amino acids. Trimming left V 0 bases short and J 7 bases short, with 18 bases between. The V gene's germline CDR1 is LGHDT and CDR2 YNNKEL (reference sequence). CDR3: CASSQDYPSGGTGYTF. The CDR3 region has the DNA TGTGCCAGCAGCCAAGATTACCCCTCGGGAGGGACTGGCTACACCTTC.

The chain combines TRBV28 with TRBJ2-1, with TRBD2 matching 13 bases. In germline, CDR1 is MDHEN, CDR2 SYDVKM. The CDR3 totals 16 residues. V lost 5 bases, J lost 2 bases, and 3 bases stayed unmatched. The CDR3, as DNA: TGTGCCAGCAGTCCTACTAGCGGGAGGGCCTACAATGAGCAGTTCTTC. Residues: CASSPTSGRAYNEQFF.

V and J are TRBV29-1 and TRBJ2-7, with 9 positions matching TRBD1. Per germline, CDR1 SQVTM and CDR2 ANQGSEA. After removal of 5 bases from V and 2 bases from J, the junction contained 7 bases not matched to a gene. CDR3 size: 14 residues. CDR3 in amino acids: CSVTPGTGTYEQYF. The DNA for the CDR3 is TGCAGCGTTACACCCGGGACAGGGACCTACGAGCAGTACTTC.

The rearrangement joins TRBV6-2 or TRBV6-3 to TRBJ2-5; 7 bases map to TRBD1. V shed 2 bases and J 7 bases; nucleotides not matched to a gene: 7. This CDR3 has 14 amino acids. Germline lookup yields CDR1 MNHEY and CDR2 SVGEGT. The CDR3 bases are TGTGCCAGCAGTTACCTTGACAGGGTCGGGACCCAGTACTTC. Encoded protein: CASSYLDRVGTQYF.

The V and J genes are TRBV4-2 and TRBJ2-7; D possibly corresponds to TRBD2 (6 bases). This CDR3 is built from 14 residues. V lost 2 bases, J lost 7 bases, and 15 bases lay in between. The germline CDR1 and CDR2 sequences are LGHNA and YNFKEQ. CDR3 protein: CASSQLQLAGEQYF. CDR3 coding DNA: TGTGCCAGCAGCCAACTTCAACTAGCAGGGGAGCAGTACTTC.

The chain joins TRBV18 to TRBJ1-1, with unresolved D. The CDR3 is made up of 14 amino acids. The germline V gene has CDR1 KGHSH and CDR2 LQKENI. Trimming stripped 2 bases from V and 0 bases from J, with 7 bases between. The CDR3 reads CASSPFGMNTEAFF. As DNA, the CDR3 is TGTGCCAGCTCACCATTCGGGATGAACACTGAAGCTTTCTTT.

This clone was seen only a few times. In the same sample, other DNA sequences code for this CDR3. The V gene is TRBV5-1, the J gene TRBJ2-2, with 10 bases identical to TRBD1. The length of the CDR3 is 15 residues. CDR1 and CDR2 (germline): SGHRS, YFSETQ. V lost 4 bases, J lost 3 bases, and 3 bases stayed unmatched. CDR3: CASSLGQGYTGELFF. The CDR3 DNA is TGCGCCAGCAGCCTGGGACAGGGGTACACCGGGGAGCTGTTTTTT.

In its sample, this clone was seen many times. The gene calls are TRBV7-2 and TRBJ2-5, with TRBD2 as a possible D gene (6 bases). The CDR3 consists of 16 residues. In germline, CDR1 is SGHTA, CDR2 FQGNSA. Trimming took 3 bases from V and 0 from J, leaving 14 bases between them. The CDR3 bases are TGTGCCAGCAGCTTTTACTTGGGGGGTTACCAAGAGACCCAGTACTTC. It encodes CASSFYLGGYQETQYF.

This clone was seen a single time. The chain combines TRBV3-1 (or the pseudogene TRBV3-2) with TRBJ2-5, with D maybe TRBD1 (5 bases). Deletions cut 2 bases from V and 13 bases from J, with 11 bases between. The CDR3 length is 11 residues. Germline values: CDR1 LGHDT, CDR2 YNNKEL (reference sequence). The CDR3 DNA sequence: TGTGCCAGCAGCCAAAACGGACACCTGTACTTC. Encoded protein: CASSQNGHLYF.

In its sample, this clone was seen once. This CDR3 reads CASSQRDSGGEQYF. The CDR3 DNA reads as TGTGCCAGCAGCCAACGGGATAGCGGGGGCGAGCAGTACTTC. J is TRBJ2-7 and V is TRBV3-1 (or the pseudogene TRBV3-2), with TRBD2 matching over 9 bases. V gave up 2 bases and J gave up 6 bases; unmatched junction bases: 5. The CDR3 spans 14 residues. Germline loops: CDR1 LGHDT, CDR2 YNNKEL (reference sequence).

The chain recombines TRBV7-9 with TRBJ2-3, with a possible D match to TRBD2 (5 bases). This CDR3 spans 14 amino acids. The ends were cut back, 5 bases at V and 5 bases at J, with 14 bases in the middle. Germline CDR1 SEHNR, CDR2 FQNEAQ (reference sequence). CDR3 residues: CASSLTQTIDTQYF. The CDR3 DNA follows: TGTGCCAGCAGCCTGACCCAGACTATAGATACGCAGTATTTT. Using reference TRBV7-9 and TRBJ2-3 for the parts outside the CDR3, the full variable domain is DTGVSQNPRHKITKRGQNVTFRCDPISEHNRLYWYRQTLGQGPEFLTYFQNEAQLEKSRLLSDRFSAERPKGSFSTLEIQRTEQGDSAMYLCASSLTQTIDTQYFGPGTRLTVL.

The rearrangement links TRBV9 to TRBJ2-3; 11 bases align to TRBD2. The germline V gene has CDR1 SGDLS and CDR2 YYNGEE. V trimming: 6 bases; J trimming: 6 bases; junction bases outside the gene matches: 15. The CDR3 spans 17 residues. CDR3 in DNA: TGTGCCAGCACCCGAGGGACTAGCGGAGACCTAAAGGATACGCAGTATTTT. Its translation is CASTRGTSGDLKDTQYF.

CDR3 DNA sequence: TGTGCCAGCACCGGGGACAGCCAGTATGGCTACACCTTC. Its protein is CASTGDSQYGYTF. This rearrangement joins TRBV28 to TRBJ1-2, with 7 bases lining up with TRBD1. Losses at the gene ends were 7 bases for V and 5 bases for J; bases not matched to a gene: 7. The CDR3 totals 13 residues. The germline gives CDR1 MDHEN, CDR2 SYDVKM.

In DNA form, the CDR3 reads TGTGCCAGCAGTTTACTACGATTCCCCAATGAGCAGTTCTTC. Translating it yields CASSLLRFPNEQFF. This chain uses TRBV27 with TRBJ2-1; D not resolved. The V gene lost 2 bases and the J gene lost 6 bases, with 11 bases spanning the gap. Looked up from germline, CDR1 is MNHEY and CDR2 is SMNVEV (reference sequence). CDR3 length: 14 amino acids.

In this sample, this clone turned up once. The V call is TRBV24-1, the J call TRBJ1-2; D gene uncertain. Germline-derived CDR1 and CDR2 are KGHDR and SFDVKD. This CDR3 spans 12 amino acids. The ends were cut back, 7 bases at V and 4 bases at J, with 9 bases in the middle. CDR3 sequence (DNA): TGTGCCACCAGAGATGGGCTCTATGGCTACACCTTC. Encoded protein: CATRDGLYGYTF.

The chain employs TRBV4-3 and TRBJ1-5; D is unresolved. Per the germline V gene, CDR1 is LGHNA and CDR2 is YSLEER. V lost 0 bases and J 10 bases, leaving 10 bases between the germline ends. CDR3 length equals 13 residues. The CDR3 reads CASSQDGQAPQHF. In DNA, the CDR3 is TGCGCCAGCAGCCAAGATGGGCAGGCACCCCAGCATTTT.

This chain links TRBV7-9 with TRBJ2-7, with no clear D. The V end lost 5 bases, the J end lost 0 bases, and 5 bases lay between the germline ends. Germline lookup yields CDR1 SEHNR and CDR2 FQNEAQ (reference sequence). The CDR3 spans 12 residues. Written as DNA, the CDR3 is TGTGCCAGCAGCGTATACTCCTACGAGCAGTACTTC. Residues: CASSVYSYEQYF.